Listed below are T cell receptor beta chains from one sample, sequenced in a study of OX40 agonist ivuxolimab in advanced cancers. Repertoires were generated with immunoSEQ multiplex PCR, while TCRdb's copy carries only in-frame clones and drops some. The repertoire holds 98,000 or so clones, about 91% seen once, with 0.66% in the top ten. The source was CD4+ or CD8+ T cells sorted from blood, collected in a trial of the OX40 agonist ivuxolimab. All receptors derive from an adult with an advanced solid tumor such as melanoma, head and neck, liver or kidney cancer. The CDR3 runs from the conserved cysteine through the conserved F or W. D genes are given only for firm matches. The listing skips clone size in some rows; elsewhere it reads once, few, many or a size class.

CDR3aa	CDR3nt	v_gene	abundance	d_gene	j_gene
CASSRSAGAESHLNYEQYF	TGTGCCAGCAGCCGCTCCGCCGGGGCGGAGTCACACCTGAACTACGAGCAGTACTTC	TRBV11-2	-	-	TRBJ2-7
CASSGGSLNEQYF	TGTGCCAGCAGCGGCGGGAGTCTCAACGAGCAGTACTTC	TRBV2	once	TRBD2	TRBJ2-7
CASSLVSGNADTQYF	TGTGCCAGCAGCTTAGTTAGCGGGAACGCAGATACGCAGTATTTT	TRBV11-3	-	TRBD2	TRBJ2-3
CASSPDEGAFF	TGTGCCAGCTCACCAGACGAAGGGGCTTTCTTT	TRBV18	-	-	TRBJ1-1
CASSGTHRPDRDFNQPQHF	TGTGCCAGCAGTGGAACACATCGACCCGACCGAGACTTCAATCAGCCCCAGCATTTT	TRBV6-1	-	-	TRBJ1-5
CASSPISRERAGELFF	TGTGCCAGCAGCCCCATCAGCAGGGAGCGCGCCGGGGAGCTGTTTTTT	TRBV11-1	-	-	TRBJ2-2
CASSSRGPPYEQYF	TGTGCCAGTAGTTCCCGGGGACCACCCTACGAGCAGTACTTC	TRBV19	-	-	TRBJ2-7
CASSGRDRFSNQPQHF	TGTGCCAGCAGCGGCCGGGACAGGTTTAGCAATCAGCCCCAGCATTTT	TRBV5-6	-	TRBD1	TRBJ1-5
CASSLGTGFGSSGNTIYF	TGCGCCAGCAGCTTGGGTACAGGGTTCGGGTCGAGTGGAAACACCATATATTTT	TRBV5-1	once	-	TRBJ1-3
CASSPGTDANTIYF	TGTGCCAGCAGTCCCGGGACTGACGCGAACACCATATATTTT	TRBV6-6	-	-	TRBJ1-3
CASSPGAYGYTF	TGTGCCAGCAGCCCCGGCGCTTATGGCTACACCTTC	TRBV7-8	-	-	TRBJ1-2
CASSTSHTGELFF	TGTGCCAGTAGTACTAGCCACACCGGGGAGCTGTTTTTT	TRBV19	-	-	TRBJ2-2
CASSQDRGWAYEQYF	TGTGCCAGCAGCCAAGATAGGGGGTGGGCCTACGAGCAGTACTTC	TRBV4-2	-	-	TRBJ2-7
CASKTSYTDTQYF	TGTGCCAGCAAAACTAGCTACACAGATACGCAGTATTTT	TRBV27	-	-	TRBJ2-3
CASSLDRGQETQYF	TGCGCCAGCAGCTTGGACAGGGGGCAAGAGACCCAGTACTTC	TRBV5-1	-	TRBD1	TRBJ2-5
CASSSDRVSPLHF	TGTGCCAGCAGTTCCGACAGGGTCTCACCCCTCCACTTT	TRBV27	-	TRBD1	TRBJ1-6
CASREGISGANVLTF	TGTGCCAGCAGGGAAGGAATCTCTGGGGCCAACGTCCTGACTTTC	TRBV27	-	-	TRBJ2-6
CASSLTTGHNEQFF	TGTGCCAGCAGCTTAACAACAGGGCACAATGAGCAGTTCTTC	TRBV7-8	-	-	TRBJ2-1
CAWGRGASGNTIYF	TGTGCCTGGGGCCGGGGAGCGTCTGGAAACACCATATATTTT	TRBV30	-	-	TRBJ1-3
CASSYSSGQETQYF	TGTGCCAGCAGTTACTCTAGCGGTCAAGAGACCCAGTACTTC	TRBV6-5	-	-	TRBJ2-5
CASSPSATGAYNEQFF	TGTGCCAGCTCACCCTCTGCAACAGGGGCCTACAATGAGCAGTTCTTC	TRBV18	-	TRBD1	TRBJ2-1
CASRIRQGAQGYTF	TGTGCCAGCAGAATACGACAGGGGGCGCAGGGCTACACCTTC	TRBV6-5	-	TRBD1	TRBJ1-2
CASRDVQRATDTQYF	TGTGCCAGCAGGGATGTCCAGCGGGCCACAGATACGCAGTATTTT	TRBV11-1	-	-	TRBJ2-3
CASSTTQYEQYF	TGTGCCAGCAGCACCACCCAGTACGAGCAGTACTTC	TRBV11-2	-	-	TRBJ2-7
CASSESPTSVQETQYF	TGCGCCAGCAGTGAGTCCCCCACTAGCGTCCAAGAGACCCAGTACTTC	TRBV10-1	-	TRBD2	TRBJ2-5